Shown below are 31 T cell receptor beta chains from a single sample sequenced in a study of blood T cell repertoires in COVID-19. Here immunoSEQ multiplex PCR was the method, and the copy in TCRdb shows in-frame clones only, minus some. The profile shows approximately 280,000 clones, approximately 86% of them singletons. Source material: PBMCs or T cells enriched from blood (not recorded which). Receptors originate from a woman between 18 and 29 years old who had recovered from COVID-19.

The V call is TRBV27, the J call TRBJ2-7; 8 positions match TRBD2. J lost 3 bases, V lost 0 bases, and 4 bases had no gene match. The CDR3 length is 15 residues. Germline lookup yields CDR1 MNHEY and CDR2 SMNVEV (reference sequence). CDR3 nucleotides: TGTGCCAGCAGTTTATCAGCGGGGGCAAACTACGAGCAGTACTTC. This translates into CASSLSAGANYEQYF.

The chain is built from TRBV29-1 and TRBJ2-2; the match to TRBD2 covers 12 bases. The germline gives CDR1 SQVTM, CDR2 ANQGSEA. This CDR3 spans 15 amino acids. The V gene end was trimmed by 7 bases and the J gene end by 2 bases; junction bases not matched to a gene: 5. For the CDR3, the DNA is TGCAGCGCTCGGACTAGCGGGGCTAACACCGGGGAGCTGTTTTTT. This translates into CSARTSGANTGELFF.

The V call is TRBV19, the J call TRBJ2-3; 7 bases fit TRBD2. The V and J ends lost 3 bases and 2 bases, in that order; junction bases with no gene match: 8. This CDR3 has 16 residues. Germline CDR1 reads LNHDA; CDR2 reads SQIVND (reference sequence). The chain's CDR3 is CASSMSGTSATDTQYF. The CDR3 DNA sequence: TGTGCCAGTAGTATGAGCGGGACCTCTGCCACAGATACGCAGTATTTT. The whole variable domain, filled in from reference TRBV19 and TRBJ2-3, reads DGGITQSPKYLFRKEGQNVTLSCEQNLNHDAMYWYRQDPGQGLRLIYYSQIVNDFQKGDIAEGYSVSREKKESFPLTVTSAQKNPTAFYLCASSMSGTSATDTQYFGPGTRLTVL.

The chain joins TRBV5-6 to TRBJ2-3; D may be TRBD2 (5 bases). Germline-derived CDR1 and CDR2 are SGHDT and YYEEEE. V lost 0 bases and J lost 5, with 16 bases in between. The CDR3 loop spans 16 amino acids. CDR3 amino acids: CASSLVMSSSGDTQYF. Here the CDR3 DNA reads TGTGCCAGCAGCTTGGTGATGTCTAGCTCTGGAGATACGCAGTATTTT.

The chain recombines TRBV24-1 with TRBJ2-5; possibly TRBD2 for D (7 bases). Per the germline V gene, CDR1 is KGHDR and CDR2 is SFDVKD. The CDR3 is 14 amino acids. V was clipped by 5 bases and J by 4 bases, with 13 bases between them. This CDR3 is CATSGRGPRETQYF. DNA for the CDR3: TGTGCCACCAGTGGGCGGGGGCCACGAGAGACCCAGTACTTC.

The V gene is TRBV28, the J gene TRBJ1-2; tentative D call: TRBD1 (5 bases). V was trimmed by 3 bases and J by 4 bases, leaving 12 bases between them. This CDR3 has 14 amino acids. Germline V gene data show CDR1 as MDHEN and CDR2 as SYDVKM. The CDR3 sequence is CASSFSGAGYGYTF. CDR3 nucleotides: TGTGCCAGCAGTTTTTCTGGGGCCGGCTATGGCTACACCTTC.

The chain recombines TRBV7-8 with TRBJ2-7; D perhaps matches TRBD2 (5 bases). Trimming left V 2 bases short and J 3 bases short, with 17 bases between. The germline gives CDR1 SGHVS, CDR2 FQNEAQ. The CDR3 runs 16 residues. CDR3 loop: CASSLSPGFPFYEQYF. DNA for the CDR3: TGTGCCAGCAGCTTAAGCCCGGGGTTCCCATTCTACGAGCAGTACTTC.

CDR3 residues: CASKVGDRAYGYTF. CDR3 nucleotide sequence: TGTGCCAGTAAAGTCGGGGACAGGGCCTATGGCTACACCTTC. The chain joins TRBV19 to TRBJ1-2; 9 nucleotides agree with TRBD1. V dropped 7 bases and J dropped 4; count of bases not matched to a gene: 7. CDR1 LNHDA and CDR2 SQIVND come from the germline V gene (reference sequence). The CDR3 has 14 amino acids.

V gene TRBV5-1 combines with J gene TRBJ2-1; D possibly corresponds to TRBD2 (6 bases). The CDR3 contains 17 residues. Germline CDR1 reads SGHRS; CDR2 reads YFSETQ. V gave up 4 bases and J gave up 2 bases, with 19 bases separating them. For the CDR3, the DNA is TGCGCCAGCAGCCTGGAGCCCCGGGACTCTACCTACAATGAGCAGTTCTTC. Its protein is CASSLEPRDSTYNEQFF.

This chain uses TRBV5-6 with TRBJ1-2, with 7 bases lining up with TRBD1. This CDR3 comprises 15 residues. CDR1 and CDR2 from the germline V gene are SGHDT and YYEEEE. Losses at the gene ends were 4 bases for V and 8 bases for J; bases not matched to a gene: 14. The chain's CDR3 is CASSRGPGQIHGYTF. DNA for the CDR3: TGTGCCAGCAGCAGAGGCCCGGGACAGATTCACGGCTACACCTTC.

V is TRBV3-1 (or the pseudogene TRBV3-2) and J is TRBJ1-1; D uncertain. The V and J ends lost 0 bases and 6 bases respectively, with 8 bases between them. Germline assignment: CDR1 LGHDT and CDR2 YNNKEL (reference sequence). CDR3 length: 13 amino acids. The CDR3 DNA reads as TGTGCCAGCAGCCAAGATGGAGGAGCTGAAGCTTTCTTT. This encodes CASSQDGGAEAFF.

This clone has just one count. The rearrangement joins TRBV18 to TRBJ2-1, with 11 nucleotides matching TRBD2. The trim removed 4 bases at V and 3 bases at J, leaving 5 bases unmatched. CDR3 length: 16 residues. Germline V CDR1 and CDR2: KGHSH, LQKENI. CDR3 amino acids: CASSRAGLADYNEQFF. CDR3 coding DNA: TGTGCCAGCTCACGGGCGGGACTAGCGGACTACAATGAGCAGTTCTTC.

The count of this clone is one. V usage is TRBV7-2 and J usage is TRBJ2-7, with 9 bases fitting TRBD1. Germline V lookup: CDR1 SGHTA, CDR2 FQGNSA. V lost 0 bases and J lost 0; bases outside the gene matches: 12. CDR3 length: 19 amino acids. The CDR3 protein is CASSLAHRDREIGSYEQYF. In DNA form, the CDR3 reads TGTGCCAGCAGCTTAGCGCATCGGGACAGGGAGATCGGCTCCTACGAGCAGTACTTC.

This chain links TRBV10-2 with TRBJ2-7; 13 bases fit TRBD2. The ends lost 7 bases at V and 2 bases at J; junction bases unmatched: 11. Germline-derived CDR1 and CDR2 are WSHSY and SAAADI. This CDR3 has 17 amino acids. CDR3 loop: CASTAEGLAGDPYEQYF. CDR3 coding DNA: TGCGCCAGCACGGCCGAAGGACTAGCGGGAGACCCCTACGAGCAGTACTTC.

V gene TRBV7-6 combines with J gene TRBJ2-2, with a weak D call TRBD1 (6 bases). The V gene lost 6 bases and the J gene lost 7 bases, with 12 bases spanning the gap. The CDR3 is 13 residues long. Germline CDR1 is SGHVS and CDR2 is FNYEAQ. The CDR3 nucleotides read TGTGCCAGCAGGTTCCGGGACAACGGGGAGCTGTTTTTT. It encodes CASRFRDNGELFF.

V is TRBV9 and J is TRBJ1-6, with 7 bases aligning to TRBD1. Germline CDR1 is SGDLS and CDR2 is YYNGEE. This CDR3 has 14 amino acids. J was trimmed by 7 bases and V by 3 bases; bases with no gene match: 4. CDR3 sequence (DNA): TGTGCCAGCAGCGACGGGACAGTAAATTCACCCCTCCACTTT. Translated, it gives CASSDGTVNSPLHF. Full variable domain (outside the CDR3, taken from reference TRBV9 and TRBJ1-6): DSGVTQTPKHLITATGQRVTLRCSPRSGDLSVYWYQQSLDQGLQFLIQYYNGEERAKGNILERFSAQQFPDLHSELNLSSLELGDSALYFCASSDGTVNSPLHFGNGTRLTVT.

The CDR3 DNA is TGCGCCAGCAGCCGCCTAGCGGGAGAGGTTGAGCAGTTCTTC. Translation gives CASSRLAGEVEQFF. V gene TRBV4-1 combines with J gene TRBJ2-1; 10 bases agree with TRBD2. Germline V gene lookup returns CDR1 MGHRA and CDR2 YSYEKL. The junction had 6 bases not matched to a gene; V was cut back by 4 bases and J by 9 bases. This CDR3 region has 14 residues.

The chain links TRBV19 to TRBJ1-5; 9 bases match TRBD1. Germline CDR1 LNHDA, CDR2 SQIVND (reference sequence). The trim removed 9 bases at V and 3 bases at J, leaving 9 bases unmatched. The CDR3 consists of 15 residues. The CDR3, as DNA: TGTGCCAGCGCCCTCGGGACAGGGTACAATCAGCCCCAGCATTTT. Translating gives CASALGTGYNQPQHF.

The J gene is TRBJ2-7, the V gene TRBV6-5; D is unclear. Germline lookup yields CDR1 MNHEY and CDR2 SVGAGI. V lost 8 bases and J 0 bases, leaving 14 bases between the germline ends. The CDR3 runs 14 residues. The CDR3 sequence: CASQLGAYSYEQYF. The CDR3, as DNA: TGTGCCAGCCAGCTGGGCGCCTACTCCTACGAGCAGTACTTC.

The chain links TRBV9 to TRBJ2-2; 7 bases fit TRBD2. Germline V gives CDR1 SGDLS, CDR2 YYNGEE. J lost 2 bases, V lost 4 bases, and 8 bases had no gene match. The CDR3 runs to 16 residues. The CDR3 DNA reads TGTGCCAGCAGCCCCAGCCCTAGCGGTAACACCGGGGAGCTGTTTTTT. It is translated as CASSPSPSGNTGELFF. Supplemented by reference TRBV9 and TRBJ2-2, the full variable domain reads DSGVTQTPKHLITATGQRVTLRCSPRSGDLSVYWYQQSLDQGLQFLIQYYNGEERAKGNILERFSAQQFPDLHSELNLSSLELGDSALYFCASSPSPSGNTGELFFGEGSRLTVL.

The rearrangement joins TRBV29-1 to TRBJ2-7, with 10 bases fitting TRBD1. The CDR3 is made up of 11 amino acids. V lost 7 bases and J lost 6; bases outside the gene matches: 3. CDR1 SQVTM and CDR2 ANQGSEA come from the germline V gene. The CDR3 DNA reads TGCAGCGCAAGGACAGGGGGCGAGCAGTACTTC. It specifies CSARTGGEQYF.

The V call is TRBV28, the J call TRBJ2-4; TRBD1 matches at 11 bases. Germline CDR1 and CDR2: MDHEN and SYDVKM. The CDR3 loop spans 16 amino acids. J was trimmed by 8 bases and V by 5 bases; bases with no gene match: 11. The DNA of the CDR3 is TGTGCCAGCAGTACCCGGACAGGGGGCGCGGTGGACATTCAGTACTTC. Its protein is CASSTRTGGAVDIQYF.

This clone has just a few counts. The V and J genes are TRBV10-3 and TRBJ1-1; TRBD1 matches at 7 bases. The V and J ends lost 4 bases and 4 bases, in that order; junction bases with no gene match: 3. The CDR3 has 13 amino acids. From germline, CDR1 is ENHRY and CDR2 SYGVKD. The CDR3, as DNA: TGTGCCATCAGTGTACAGGGGACCACTGAAGCTTTCTTT. Its protein is CAISVQGTTEAFF.

In regard to this clone: No DNA is shown, since the ends of the CDR3 on it are uncertain; the CDR3 is the one TCRdb lists. V gene TRBV27 combines with J gene TRBJ1-1; the D call of TRBD1 is as the table states it, not checked on the DNA. 15 amino acids form the CDR3, both terminal residues included. Per germline, CDR1 MNHEY and CDR2 SMNVEV (reference sequence). CDR3: CASSSSTGGDTEAFF.

This chain links TRBV27 with TRBJ1-1, with D maybe TRBD1 (6 bases). This CDR3 contains 15 residues. The germline gives CDR1 MNHEY, CDR2 SMNVEV (reference sequence). Trimming shortened V by 3 bases and J by 3 bases, and 14 bases separated the two germline ends. The CDR3 nucleotides are TGTGCCAGCAGTTTCTCTAACAGGGCGGACACTGAAGCTTTCTTT. Its translation is CASSFSNRADTEAFF.

The V gene is TRBV16, the J gene TRBJ1-5; D unclear. Per germline, CDR1 KGHSY and CDR2 FQNENV. The V end was cut by 0 bases, the J end by 4 bases, with 19 bases between. The length of the CDR3 is 18 residues. The CDR3 sequence: CASSQSRAGELGNQPQHF. DNA for the CDR3: TGTGCCAGCAGCCAATCGAGAGCCGGAGAATTAGGAAATCAGCCCCAGCATTTT.

The chain joins TRBV15 to TRBJ2-7; D perhaps matches TRBD1 (6 bases). V lost 0 bases and J 3 bases, leaving 12 bases between the germline ends. CDR1 is LNHNV and CDR2 is YYDKDF in the germline V gene (reference sequence). The CDR3 is 15 residues long. CDR3 nucleotides: TGTGCCACCAGCAGAGATCGGGACAACCACTACGAGCAGTACTTC. This codes for CATSRDRDNHYEQYF.

The J gene is TRBJ1-1, the V gene TRBV30; a weak D match, TRBD1 (5 bases). This CDR3 comprises 14 residues. Germline-derived CDR1 and CDR2 are GTSNPN and SVGIG (reference sequence). Deletions cut 3 bases from V and 5 bases from J, with 16 bases between. This chain's CDR3 is CAWRADGGGTEAFF. As DNA, the CDR3 is TGTGCCTGGAGGGCCGATGGGGGGGGTACTGAAGCTTTCTTT.

V usage is TRBV5-1 and J usage is TRBJ1-2; D may be TRBD1 (5 bases). Germline CDR1 is SGHRS and CDR2 is YFSETQ. The CDR3 has 13 residues. Trimming took off 4 bases at V and 1 base at J, with 8 bases between the two ends. The DNA of the CDR3 is TGCGCCAGCAGCCCCAGGGATAACTATGGCTACACCTTC. Its protein product is CASSPRDNYGYTF.

In its sample, this clone was seen a few times. This sequence joins TRBV28 and TRBJ1-2; D is unresolved. V was pared by 8 bases and J by 3 bases, with 10 bases between. CDR3 length: 12 residues. Germline CDR1 reads MDHEN; CDR2 reads SYDVKM. CDR3 loop: CASGTADYGYTF. The CDR3 DNA follows: TGTGCCAGCGGAACAGCGGACTATGGCTACACCTTC.

The genes are TRBV19 and TRBJ2-1; a weak D match, TRBD1 (5 bases). Germline V lookup: CDR1 LNHDA, CDR2 SQIVND (reference sequence). Trimming removed 0 bases from V and 2 bases from J, with 5 bases in between. CDR3 size: 14 residues. CDR3 loop: CASSIDRAYNEQFF. The CDR3, as DNA: TGTGCCAGTAGTATAGACAGGGCCTACAATGAGCAGTTCTTC.